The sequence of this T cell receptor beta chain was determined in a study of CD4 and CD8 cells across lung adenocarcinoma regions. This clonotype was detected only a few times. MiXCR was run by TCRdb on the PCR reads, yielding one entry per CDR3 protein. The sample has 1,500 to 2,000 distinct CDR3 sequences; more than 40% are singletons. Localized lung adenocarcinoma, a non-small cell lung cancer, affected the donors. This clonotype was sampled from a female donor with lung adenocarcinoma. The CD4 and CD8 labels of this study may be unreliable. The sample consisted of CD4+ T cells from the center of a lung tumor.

The CDR3 loop is CASNLCIQYF. The CDR3 coding sequence is TGTGCCAGCAACCTCTGCATTCAGTACTTC. The V and J genes are TRBV7-9 and TRBJ2-4; D unresolved. Between the trimmed V and J ends, which lost 7 bases and 9 bases, there was a span of 7 bases. This CDR3 has 10 amino acids. Germline-derived CDR1 and CDR2 are SEHNR and FQNEAQ (reference sequence). The whole variable domain, filled in from reference TRBV7-9 and TRBJ2-4, reads DTGVSQNPRHKITKRGQNVTFRCDPISEHNRLYWYRQTLGQGPEFLTYFQNEAQLEKSRLLSDRFSAERPKGSFSTLEIQRTEQGDSAMYLCASNLCIQYFGAGTRLSVL.